This TCR beta chain was identified in a study of somatic mutations in cytotoxic T cells in rheumatoid arthritis. Study-wide results and caveats: No age-related increase in CD8+ clonality was seen in healthy controls, but one was seen in rheumatoid arthritis patients.

A remark on this clone: The antigen is not known.

Per the original methods: The authors compared patient CD8+ clones larger than 1% against published virus-specific TCRB sequences. Only a few of these clones matched. Profiling relied on immunoSEQ multiplex PCR, and the TCRdb table lists in-frame clones only, not all of them. Clone size and the V and J calls come from that table; the DNA yielded D and trimming. This sample has approximately 3,000 clones, with roughly 88% found just once. V was pared by 2 bases and J by 0 bases, with 8 bases between. The CDR3 totals 15 residues. By positive magnetic bead selection, CD4+ and CD8+ cells were isolated, and their purity was checked by flow cytometry.

The source is a man aged 45-60 years with rheumatoid arthritis. The chain carries TRBV23-1 and TRBJ1-5; no reliable D call. Being an ORF, TRBV23-1 has a function that is uncertain. The sequencing input was CD8+ T cells sorted from blood. CDR3 amino acids: CASSQEGDSNQPQHF. DNA for the CDR3: TGCGCCAGCAGTCAAGAAGGAGATAGCAATCAGCCCCAGCATTTT.